The entry below gives a single T cell receptor (beta chain) sequence along with its context. What it binds is not known. This entry is derived from a study of shared clonotypes between healthy human individuals. The DNA input per sorted-subset replicate PCR was roughly 210 ng, corresponding to some 30,000 T cell genomes. Original processing notes: Junction-only immunoSEQ sequences carried no quality scores, so filtering differed. The assay was immunoSEQ multiplex PCR, and TCRdb's table has in-frame clones only and misses some. That table furnishes V, J and clone size, whereas the DNA furnished D and trimming. The sample records some 2.4 million clones, roughly 93% being singletons. Findings of the study overall: The donor pool, a small one, limited the genetic and exposure-history diversity represented. Non-shared clonotypes showed lower generation probabilities than clonotypes common to all four donors.

The sample comprised naive CD4+ T cells from PBMCs. Stated subset: CD45RA+ positively selected. The sequence was collected from a young man in good health. Some clones in this sample may be carry-over from other donors' samples.

The chain's CDR3 is CASSSPTTGKGTEAFF. CDR3 coding DNA: TGTGCCAGCAGTTCACCGACGACAGGGAAGGGAACTGAAGCTTTCTTT. The rearrangement links TRBV27 to TRBJ1-1; 7 nucleotides align to TRBD1. The V segment lost 4 bases and the J segment 5 bases; nucleotides outside the gene matches: 13. This CDR3 contains 16 residues. Germline CDR1 MNHEY, CDR2 SMNVEV (reference sequence).